This T cell receptor (beta chain) was captured by sequencing in a study of blood T cell repertoires in COVID-19. In the study overall: Spain, Italy and the United States supplied samples that represented acute and convalescent COVID-19. The analysed material was cDNA or gDNA that came from T cells, B-cell-depleted T cells, or PBMCs.

Original analysis: Quantification of nucleated cells was approximated via reference gene primer amplification. Assay: immunoSEQ multiplex PCR; the TCRdb copy retains only in-frame clones and omits some. V and J calls plus clone size are reproduced from that table; the DNA served to infer D and trimming. The data show some 160,000 clones, roughly 80% seen once. Material for sequencing was peripheral blood. This receptor was taken from a man between 65 and 85 years old with active or convalescent COVID-19.

The chain's CDR3 is CAWRKLVGQSEAFF. CDR3 DNA sequence: TGTGCCTGGAGGAAATTGGTGGGACAATCTGAAGCTTTCTTT. The chain couples TRBV30 to TRBJ1-1; the D gene is possibly TRBD1 (6 bases). V lost 3 bases and J lost 6, with 17 bases in between. The CDR3 is 14 amino acids. Germline lookup yields CDR1 GTSNPN and CDR2 SVGIG (reference sequence). Combining the CDR3 with reference TRBV30 and TRBJ1-1 gives the whole variable domain SQTIHQWPATLVQPVGSPLSLECTVEGTSNPNLYWYRQAAGRGLQLLFYSVGIGQISSEVPQNLSASRPQDRQFILSSKKLLLSDSGFYLCAWRKLVGQSEAFFGQGTRLTVV.